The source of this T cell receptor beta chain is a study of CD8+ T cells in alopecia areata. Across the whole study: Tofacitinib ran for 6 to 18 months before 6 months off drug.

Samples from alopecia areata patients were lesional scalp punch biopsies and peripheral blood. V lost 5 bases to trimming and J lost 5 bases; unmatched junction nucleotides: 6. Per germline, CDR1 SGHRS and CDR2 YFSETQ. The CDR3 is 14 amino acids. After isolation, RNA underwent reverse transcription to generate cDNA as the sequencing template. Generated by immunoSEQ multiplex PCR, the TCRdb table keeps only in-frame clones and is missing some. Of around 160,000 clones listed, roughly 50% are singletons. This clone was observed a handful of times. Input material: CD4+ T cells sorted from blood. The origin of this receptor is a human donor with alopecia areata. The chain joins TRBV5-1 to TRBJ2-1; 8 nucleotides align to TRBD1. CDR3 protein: CASSVGQGNNEQFF. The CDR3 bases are TGCGCCAGCAGTGTAGGACAGGGCAACAATGAGCAGTTCTTC.